The 6 T cell receptor beta chains below come from one sample, sequenced in a study of cytomegalovirus exposure and HLA in healthy donors. The PCR had 60 Vbeta and 13 Jbeta primers. Using immunoSEQ multiplex PCR, the repertoire was profiled, and TCRdb retains in-frame clones only, with some absent. The table has about 65,000 clones, more than 75% seen once; the top ten hold under 3%. The source material was PBMCs. The source is a girl aged 10 to 17 in good health and CMV-seropositive.

This clone appeared a few times. This sequence joins TRBV28 and TRBJ1-5, with 12 nucleotides matching TRBD1. The CDR3 runs to 17 residues. The V gene's germline CDR1 is MDHEN and CDR2 SYDVKM. V shed 6 bases and J 7 bases; nucleotides not matched to a gene: 13. The CDR3 DNA follows: TGTGCCAGCAGCACCGGGACAGGGGGCGGAAGGGAACAGCCCCAGCATTTT. Amino acids: CASSTGTGGGREQPQHF.

The chain recombines TRBV6-1 with TRBJ1-1; D is ambiguous. The CDR3 length is 14 residues. Deletions cut 8 bases from V and 6 bases from J, with 19 bases between. The germline V gene has CDR1 MNHNS and CDR2 SASEGT. CDR3: CASCAPVFNAEAFF. For the CDR3, the DNA is TGTGCCAGCTGCGCACCGGTCTTCAACGCTGAAGCTTTCTTT.

V usage is TRBV5-1 and J usage is TRBJ1-1; D call uncertain. V lost 4 bases to trimming and J lost 5 bases, with 18 bases between them. CDR3 length equals 15 residues. Germline CDR1 reads SGHRS; CDR2 reads YFSETQ. The CDR3 sequence is CASSTEQNLGTEAFF. CDR3 coding DNA: TGCGCCAGCAGCACCGAACAGAACCTCGGTACTGAAGCTTTCTTT.

The J gene is TRBJ2-7, the V gene TRBV2; possible D gene TRBD1, 5 bases. CDR1 and CDR2 from the germline V gene are SNHLY and FYNNEI. The CDR3 extends over 13 amino acids. The V and J ends lost 7 bases and 5 bases respectively, with 15 bases between them. As DNA, the CDR3 is TGTGCCAGCAAAGTAAGGGGTCCAGACGAGCAGTACTTC. Protein product: CASKVRGPDEQYF.

The chain uses TRBV29-1 and TRBJ2-5, with 7 nucleotides matching TRBD2. Germline CDR1 is SQVTM and CDR2 is ANQGSEA. V was clipped by 6 bases and J by 8 bases; unmatched bases: 12. This CDR3 is built from 13 residues. CDR3 nucleotide sequence: TGCAGCGTGGGGACCTCCCGGGGGGATACCCAGTACTTC. Its protein product is CSVGTSRGDTQYF.

This clone was picked up a small number of times. This rearrangement joins TRBV28 to TRBJ1-1; D remains ambiguous. V shed 2 bases and J shed 7 bases, with 5 bases lying between them. Germline CDR1 is MDHEN and CDR2 is SYDVKM. This CDR3 has 11 amino acids. CDR3 in DNA: TGTGCCAGCAGTTTACCCCATGAAGCTTTCTTT. Amino acids: CASSLPHEAFF.